These 15 T cell receptor beta chains originate from one sample sequenced in a study of graft-versus-host responses after intestinal transplantation. Their target antigens are unknown. Generated by immunoSEQ multiplex PCR, the TCRdb table keeps only in-frame clones and is missing some. The table lists 80,000 to 100,000 clones, 92% of them singletons. The source material was unstimulated CD4+ T cells sorted from spleen or lymph node cells, sampled before intestinal transplant. These receptors were taken from a human donor who received an intestinal transplant.

J is TRBJ2-1 and V is TRBV18; TRBD1 might be the D (5 bases). The CDR3 extends over 12 amino acids. Trimming removed 5 bases from V and 4 bases from J, with 6 bases in between. The germline gives CDR1 KGHSH, CDR2 LQKENI. CDR3 sequence (DNA): TGTGCCAGCTCATCAGGGTACAATGAGCAGTTCTTC. It encodes CASSSGYNEQFF.

With regard to this clone: At the DNA level, this CDR3 is encoded by other sequences in the same sample as well. The chain is built from TRBV5-1 and TRBJ1-2; D ambiguous. Trimming removed 0 bases from V and 3 bases from J, with 9 bases in between. Germline loops: CDR1 SGHRS, CDR2 YFSETQ. This CDR3 spans 14 amino acids. Written as DNA, the CDR3 is TGCGCCAGCAGCTTGGTGCCGGGAGACTATGGCTACACCTTC. Translated, it gives CASSLVPGDYGYTF.

This rearrangement joins TRBV5-1 to TRBJ2-7, with 9 bases matching TRBD1. Germline CDR1 and CDR2: SGHRS and YFSETQ. CDR3 length: 15 amino acids. J was trimmed by 1 base and V by 0 bases; bases with no gene match: 2. CDR3 protein: CASSLAGTGSYEQYF. The CDR3 DNA reads TGCGCCAGCAGCTTGGCCGGGACAGGGTCCTACGAGCAGTACTTC.

The chain couples TRBV6-5 to TRBJ1-2; D remains unclear. CDR3 length equals 14 residues. V dropped 2 bases and J dropped 8 bases, with 15 bases sitting between them. Germline CDR1 and CDR2: MNHEY and SVGAGI. The CDR3 here is CASSYQGGHPGYTF. CDR3 in DNA: TGTGCCAGCAGTTACCAAGGAGGGCACCCGGGCTACACCTTC.

The chain is built from TRBV6-4 and TRBJ2-6; 8 bases map to TRBD1. The length of the CDR3 is 16 residues. Germline CDR1 reads MRHNA; CDR2 reads SNTAGT. V lost 3 bases to trimming and J lost 0 bases; unmatched junction nucleotides: 1. In DNA form, the CDR3 reads TGTGCCAGCAGTGAAACAGGGGGCTCTGGGGCCAACGTCCTGACTTTC. Protein: CASSETGGSGANVLTF.

V is TRBV19 and J is TRBJ1-5; 9 positions agree with TRBD1. The germline V gene encodes CDR1 LNHDA and CDR2 SQIVND (reference sequence). The CDR3 length is 17 residues. V dropped 5 bases and J dropped 0; count of bases not matched to a gene: 8. The CDR3 loop reads CASSPHRDRDSNQPQHF. The CDR3 region has the DNA TGTGCCAGTAGTCCACACCGGGACAGGGATAGCAATCAGCCCCAGCATTTT.

Notes on this clone: The junction differs from germline at one of its ends, possibly a read error. The chain links TRBV6-5 to TRBJ1-2, with 7 bases aligning to TRBD1. Germline values: CDR1 MNHEY, CDR2 SVGAGI. This CDR3 has 16 residues. CDR3 loop: CASTYLPTTGTYGYTF. The CDR3 DNA is TGTGCCAGCACTTACCTCCCCACGACAGGGACTTATGGCTACACCTTC.

The chain links TRBV9 to TRBJ1-6; 8 positions agree with TRBD1. Germline loops: CDR1 SGDLS, CDR2 YYNGEE. This CDR3 has 17 amino acids. The V and J ends lost 7 bases and 0 bases, in that order; junction bases with no gene match: 9. This chain's CDR3 is CASANHRGSSYNSPLHF. The CDR3 nucleotides read TGTGCCAGCGCGAACCACAGGGGGAGCTCCTATAATTCACCCCTCCACTTT. The variable domain in full, with the rest retrieved from reference TRBV9 and TRBJ1-6, is DSGVTQTPKHLITATGQRVTLRCSPRSGDLSVYWYQQSLDQGLQFLIQYYNGEERAKGNILERFSAQQFPDLHSELNLSSLELGDSALYFCASANHRGSSYNSPLHFGNGTRLTVT.

J is TRBJ1-3 and V is TRBV9; tentative D call: TRBD1 (5 bases). The V end lost 4 bases, the J end lost 1 base, and 9 bases lay between the germline ends. Germline V gene data show CDR1 as SGDLS and CDR2 as YYNGEE. This CDR3 has 14 amino acids. CDR3 in DNA: TGTGCCAGCAGCTCACAGGTATCTGGAAACACCATATATTTT. Translated: CASSSQVSGNTIYF.

The chain has TRBV11-2 and TRBJ2-7; perhaps TRBD2 as D (6 bases). Trimming left V 5 bases short and J 5 bases short, with 19 bases between. From germline, CDR1 is SGHAT and CDR2 FQNNGV. The CDR3 runs to 15 residues. The CDR3 DNA sequence: TGTGCCAGCAGCACAAGGGCGGCTAGCGAGGACGAGCAGTACTTC. It is translated as CASSTRAASEDEQYF.

The chain joins TRBV6-4 to TRBJ1-2; 8 bases are a match to TRBD1. CDR1 and CDR2 (germline): MRHNA, SNTAGT. The trim removed 5 bases at V and 2 bases at J, leaving 1 base unmatched. This CDR3 has 13 residues. CDR3 loop: CASSRQGNYGYTF. DNA for the CDR3: TGTGCCAGCAGTCGACAGGGGAACTATGGCTACACCTTC.

The rearrangement links TRBV10-3 to TRBJ1-3; no reliable D call. Between the trimmed V and J ends, which lost 3 bases and 0 bases, there was a span of 3 bases. The CDR3 is 13 amino acids. Germline V gene sequence: CDR1 ENHRY, CDR2 SYGVKD. This CDR3 reads CAISEYSGNTIYF. The CDR3 DNA reads as TGTGCCATCAGTGAATACTCTGGAAACACCATATATTTT.

This rearrangement joins TRBV5-4 to TRBJ2-7; 8 bases line up with TRBD2. The germline V gene has CDR1 SGHNT and CDR2 YYREEE (reference sequence). The CDR3 has 18 residues. Trimming removed 1 base from V and 4 bases from J; junction bases left unmatched: 16. The CDR3 nucleotides are TGTGCCAGCAGCTTGTCCCTAGCGGGCCGAGGAATTGCTTACGAGCAGTACTTC. Translating it yields CASSLSLAGRGIAYEQYF.

V usage is TRBV5-4 and J usage is TRBJ1-6, with a weak D call TRBD1 (5 bases). Germline V CDR1 and CDR2: SGHNT, YYREEE (reference sequence). This CDR3 is 14 amino acids long. V lost 2 bases and J lost 10, with 13 bases in between. CDR3 in amino acids: CASSFGGGRSPLHF. CDR3 nucleotides: TGTGCCAGCAGCTTTGGGGGGGGTCGGTCACCCCTCCACTTT.

The gene calls are TRBV7-2 and TRBJ1-4; 9 bases are a match to TRBD1. This CDR3 is 16 amino acids long. J gave up 5 bases and V 1 base, and 5 bases lay outside the gene matches. CDR1 is SGHTA, CDR2 FQGNSA, per germline. This CDR3 reads CASSLGVGQGNEKLFF. CDR3 bases: TGTGCCAGCAGCTTAGGCGTTGGACAGGGGAATGAAAAACTGTTTTTT.